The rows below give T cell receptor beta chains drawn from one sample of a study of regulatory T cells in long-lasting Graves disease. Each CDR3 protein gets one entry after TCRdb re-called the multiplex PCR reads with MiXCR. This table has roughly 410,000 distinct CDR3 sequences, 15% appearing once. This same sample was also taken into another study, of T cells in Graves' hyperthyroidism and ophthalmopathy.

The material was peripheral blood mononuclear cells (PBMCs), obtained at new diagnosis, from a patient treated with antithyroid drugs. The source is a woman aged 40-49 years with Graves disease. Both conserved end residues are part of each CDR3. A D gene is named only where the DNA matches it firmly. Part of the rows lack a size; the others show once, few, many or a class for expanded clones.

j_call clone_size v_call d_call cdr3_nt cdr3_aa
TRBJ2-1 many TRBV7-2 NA TGTGCCAGCAGGACACAAGGGTTCTACAATGAGCAGTTCTTC CASRTQGFYNEQFF
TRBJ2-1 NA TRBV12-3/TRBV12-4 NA TGTGCCAGCACCCACCTGAGCTCCTACAATGAGCAGTTCTTC CASTHLSSYNEQFF
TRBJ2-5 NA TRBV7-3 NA TGTGCCAGCAGCTTAACACGGGACCAACTGTTCTTC CASSLTRDQLFF
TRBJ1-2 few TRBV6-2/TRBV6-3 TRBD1 TGTGCCAGCAGTTACTCGAGACAGGGGTCGGACTATGGCTACACCTTC CASSYSRQGSDYGYTF
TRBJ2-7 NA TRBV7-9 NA TGTGCCAGCAGCCCCCTGGCAGGGCAAGTCTCGGAGCAGTACTTC CASSPLAGQVSEQYF
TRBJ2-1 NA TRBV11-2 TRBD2 TGTGCCAGCCGGATTAGCGGGTGGAGTCCTTACAATGAGCAGTTCTTC CASRISGWSPYNEQFF
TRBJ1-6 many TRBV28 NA TGTGCCAGCAAGGGCCACGGACAGTGGGTCCATTCACCCCTCCACTTT CASKGHGQWVHSPLHF
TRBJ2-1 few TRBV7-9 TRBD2 TGTGCCAGCAGCTTGAGGGGACTAGCGGACTCCTACAATGAGCAGTTCTTC CASSLRGLADSYNEQFF
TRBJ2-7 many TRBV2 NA TGTGCCAGCAGGGTAGGTAGGTTGACCTACGAGCAGTACTTC CASRVGRLTYEQYF
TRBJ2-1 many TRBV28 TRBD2 TGTGCCAGCACTCCCGGACTAGCGGACAATGAGCAGTTCTTC CASTPGLADNEQFF
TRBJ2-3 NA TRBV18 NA TGTGCCAGCTCACCAAACCCACCGGATACGCAGTATTTT CASSPNPPDTQYF
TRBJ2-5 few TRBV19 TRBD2 TGTGCCAGTAGTCAGGGACTAGCGGGAGGGCCTTCAGAGACCCAGTACTTC CASSQGLAGGPSETQYF
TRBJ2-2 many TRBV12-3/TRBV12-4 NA TGTGCCAGCAACGGGGGTGCAGACGCGAACACCGGGGAGCTGTTTTTT CASNGGADANTGELFF
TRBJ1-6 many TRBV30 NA TGTGCCTGGAGTTCGCAGGGCGATTCACCCCTCCACTTT CAWSSQGDSPLHF
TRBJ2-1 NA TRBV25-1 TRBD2 TGTGCCAGCAGTGACCCCGGGACTAGCGGGAGGGATGAGCAGTTCTTC CASSDPGTSGRDEQFF
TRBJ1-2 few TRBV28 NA TGTGCCAGCAGTCTAAACAGGGCCTATGGCTACACCTTC CASSLNRAYGYTF
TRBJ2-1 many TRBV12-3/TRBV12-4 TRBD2 TGTGCCAGCAGTGGGGTGACGGGGGGTGGCGGGAGTTTCTACAATGAGCAGTTCTTC CASSGVTGGGGSFYNEQFF
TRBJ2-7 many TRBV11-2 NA TGTGCCAGCAGCTTATCTGACAGTCCCACCTACGAGCAGTACTTC CASSLSDSPTYEQYF
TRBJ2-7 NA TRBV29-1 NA TGCAGCGTGACCGGGACATCTTCCTACGAGCAGTACTTC CSVTGTSSYEQYF
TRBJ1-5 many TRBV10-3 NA TGTGCCATCAGACAGAGTTCGGATCAGCCCCAGCATTTT CAIRQSSDQPQHF
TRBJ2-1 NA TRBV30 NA TGTGCCCGTCCCTCCCGGCCGAACAATGAGCAGTTCTTC CARPSRPNNEQFF
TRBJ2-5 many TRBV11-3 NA TGTGCCAGCAGCTTGGCAGATGTCCAAGAGACCCAGTACTTC CASSLADVQETQYF
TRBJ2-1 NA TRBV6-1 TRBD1 TGTGCCAGCAGCGGGACAGAGAGCTCCTACAATGAGCAGTTCTTC CASSGTESSYNEQFF
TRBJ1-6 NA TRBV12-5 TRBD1 TGTGCTAGTGGCCCCCAGGGGGCCGGTTCACCCCTCCACTTT CASGPQGAGSPLHF
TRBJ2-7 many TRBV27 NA TGTGCCAGCAGTTCCTCCTACAGGGACTTCGCCTACGAGCAGTACTTC CASSSSYRDFAYEQYF
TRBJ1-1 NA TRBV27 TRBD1 TGTGCCAGCACCCTAGGCCCCGGGACAGGGCGAGCTTTCTTT CASTLGPGTGRAFF
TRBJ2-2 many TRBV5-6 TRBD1 TGTGCCAGCAGCTTGGGACAGGGTTCAAAGGCCGGGGAGCTGTTTTTT CASSLGQGSKAGELFF
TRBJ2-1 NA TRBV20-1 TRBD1 TGCAGTGCTAGAGATCAGGGGGTGGCTACACAGAATGAGCAGTTCTTC CSARDQGVATQNEQFF
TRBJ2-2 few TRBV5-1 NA TGCGCCACCCCGGTCGGGAGCACCGGGGAGCTGTTTTTT CATPVGSTGELFF
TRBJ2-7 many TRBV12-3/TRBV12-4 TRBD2 TGTGCCAGCAGTCCTAGCGGGACTCGCCCCGAGCAGTACTTC CASSPSGTRPEQYF
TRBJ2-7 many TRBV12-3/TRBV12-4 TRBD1 TGTGCCAGCAAAAATGGGGGGACAGGGGTCGAGGAGCAGTACTTC CASKNGGTGVEEQYF
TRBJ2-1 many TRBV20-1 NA TGCAGTGCTACATTACTAGGCAATGAGCAGTTCTTC CSATLLGNEQFF
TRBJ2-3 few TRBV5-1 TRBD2 TGCGCCAGCAGCGACAGGACTAGCGGGAGTACAGATACGCAGTATTTT CASSDRTSGSTDTQYF
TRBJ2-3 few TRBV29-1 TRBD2 TGCAGCGTGGACGGACTAGCACGCACAGATACGCAGTATTTT CSVDGLARTDTQYF
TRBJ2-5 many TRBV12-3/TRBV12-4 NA TGTGCCAGCAGTTTAGGGGGGACAAGACAGACCCAGTACTTC CASSLGGTRQTQYF
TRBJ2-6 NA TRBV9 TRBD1 TGTGCCAGCAGCGCCTGGGACAGGGGGGTTGGGGCCAACGTCCTGACTTTC CASSAWDRGVGANVLTF
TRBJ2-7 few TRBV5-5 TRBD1 TGTGCCAGCAGCTCGGACAGGGGGCGTTTCGAGCAGTACTTC CASSSDRGRFEQYF
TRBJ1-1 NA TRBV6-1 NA TGTGCCAGCAGCCACCCGGAGGGGCTCACTGAAGCTTTCTTT CASSHPEGLTEAFF
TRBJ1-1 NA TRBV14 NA TGTGCCAGCAGCCAAGAGGTTACGGGGGCTCTAGAGAACACTGAAGCTTTCTTT CASSQEVTGALENTEAFF
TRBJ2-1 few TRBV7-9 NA TGTGCCAGCAGCTTAGACAGGGTCGATCCCGTCTTC CASSLDRVDPVF
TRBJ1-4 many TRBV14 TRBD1 TGTGCCAGCAGCCAATACAGGGGGGAGCGTGAAAAACTGTTTTTT CASSQYRGEREKLFF
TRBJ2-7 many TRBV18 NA TGTGCCAGCTCACTGGATGGACAGTCCTACGAGCAGTACTTC CASSLDGQSYEQYF
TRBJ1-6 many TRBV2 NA TGTGCCAGCAGTGAAAGGCAGGCAACTAATTCACCCCTCCACTTT CASSERQATNSPLHF
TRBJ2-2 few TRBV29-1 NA TGCAGCGTTGAAGGGGACTTCCCGAACACCGGGGAGCTGTTTTTT CSVEGDFPNTGELFF
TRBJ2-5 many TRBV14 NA TGTGCCAGCAGCCAAGTGGGAGAGACCCAGTACTTC CASSQVGETQYF
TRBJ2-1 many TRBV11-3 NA TGTGCCAGCAGCCCGATTCTGCGCGGGGTGGTCAATGAGCAGTTCTTC CASSPILRGVVNEQFF
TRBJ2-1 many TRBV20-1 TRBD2 TGCAGTGCTAGACCGAGATGGGAGCGGGAGATCTACAATGAGCAGTTCTTC CSARPRWEREIYNEQFF
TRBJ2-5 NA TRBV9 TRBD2 TGTGCCAGCGATAAGGGACTAGCAGATCAAGAGACCCAGTACTTC CASDKGLADQETQYF
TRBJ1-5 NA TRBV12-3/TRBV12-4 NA TGTGCCAGCAGTCGGGGCAGGAGGAGCAATCAGCCCCAGCATTTT CASSRGRRSNQPQHF
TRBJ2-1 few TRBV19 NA TGTGCCAGTAGTATAGCTCGCGGGATAATCTACAATGAGCAGTTCTTC CASSIARGIIYNEQFF
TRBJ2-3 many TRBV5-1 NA TGCGCCAGCAGCTTGGAGGTCGGGAGCACAGATACGCAGTATTTT CASSLEVGSTDTQYF
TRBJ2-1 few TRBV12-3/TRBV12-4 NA TGTGCCAGCAGCGTTCTCTGGAATGAGCAGTTCTTC CASSVLWNEQFF
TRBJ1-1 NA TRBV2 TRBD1 TGTGCCAGCAGTGAGCCCCGCCAGGGGGCGAACACTGAAGCTTTCTTT CASSEPRQGANTEAFF